This TCR beta chain came from a study of regulatory T cells in long-lasting Graves disease. Whole-study findings and limits: It was peripheral blood alone, not thyroid tissue, that was studied. Preferential use of TRBV28, TRBJ1-2 and TRBJ2-5 was seen in persistent disease.

Construction of the TCR beta libraries employed iRepertoire HTBI primers in conjunction with Arm-PCR of CDR3 regions. Each CDR3 protein gets one entry after TCRdb re-called the multiplex PCR reads with MiXCR. This table holds some 600,000 distinct CDR3 sequences, about 15% found once. CDR1 MNHEY and CDR2 SVGEGT come from the germline V gene. The CDR3 has 16 residues. Trimming pared 4 bases from V and 0 bases from J, leaving 15 bases between. There are a few counts of this clonotype. As yet, its antigen is unknown. Time point denoted: newly diagnosed GD, antithyroid drugs for less than 3 months. PBMC RNA served as the TCR library source. These data were also reused for a study on T cells in Graves' hyperthyroidism and ophthalmopathy. That report notes: Ophthalmopathy was separated from stable hyperthyroidism by a 13 V-J model.

The material was peripheral blood mononuclear cells (PBMCs), obtained at new diagnosis, from a patient treated with antithyroid drugs. The chain combines TRBV6-2 or TRBV6-3 with TRBJ1-1; D gene ambiguous. The sequence was obtained from a man younger than 30 with Graves disease. As DNA, the CDR3 is TGTGCCAGCAGTTTCTCGAGAGGAACCATGAACACTGAAGCTTTCTTT. This codes for CASSFSRGTMNTEAFF.